This TCR beta chain was captured by sequencing in a study of blood T cell repertoires in COVID-19. Sequencing used immunoSEQ multiplex PCR; TCRdb keeps in-frame clones, though not all of them. The sample records roughly 130,000 clones, roughly 90% being singletons. Germline V CDR1 and CDR2: SGHTA, FQGTGA. The CDR3 runs to 11 residues. Between the trimmed V and J ends, which lost 6 bases and 7 bases, there was a span of 7 bases. A single count supports this clone. The chain employs TRBV7-3 and TRBJ2-1, with D possibly TRBD2 on 5 matching bases. This sequence originates from a man aged 55 to 70 with COVID-19, enrolled during active disease. The specimen sequenced was peripheral blood. CDR3 in amino acids: CASRSGNEQFF. The CDR3 DNA reads TGTGCCAGCAGATCGGGGAATGAGCAGTTCTTC. Full variable domain (remainder filled in from reference TRBV7-3 and TRBJ2-1): GAGVSQTPSNKVTEKGKYVELRCDPISGHTALYWYRQSLGQGPEFLIYFQGTGAADDSGLPNDRFFAVRPEGSVSTLKIQRTERGDSAVYLCASRSGNEQFFGPGTRLTVL.